This is a list of T cell receptor beta chains from one sample in a study of shared clonotypes between healthy human individuals. The repertoire was sequenced with immunoSEQ multiplex PCR; TCRdb's copy has only in-frame clones and lacks some. The repertoire holds almost 700,000 clones, with 92% as singletons. The sequencing sample was made of naive CD8+ T cells sorted from blood. All receptors come from a man aged 30 to 39 in good health. The CDR3 runs from the conserved cysteine through the conserved F or W. D genes are given only for firm matches. Where a row states a size, it is once, few, many or the class of an expanded clone; other rows omit it.

j_call clone_size d_call v_call cdr3_aa cdr3_nt
TRBJ2-1 . TRBD2 TRBV7-8 CASSSDSGRETGEQFF TGTGCCAGCAGCTCCGATAGCGGGAGGGAGACTGGAGAGCAGTTCTTC
TRBJ2-6 . . TRBV5-1 CASSLLGFLSGANVLTF TGCGCCAGCAGCTTATTGGGGTTCCTATCTGGGGCCAACGTCCTGACTTTC
TRBJ2-7 . TRBD2 TRBV27 CASSTGTSNEQYF TGTGCCAGCAGTACCGGGACTAGTAACGAGCAGTACTTC
TRBJ2-5 . TRBD2 TRBV7-8 CASSLESGGQETQYF TGTGCCAGCAGCTTAGAGAGCGGGGGCCAAGAGACCCAGTACTTC
TRBJ2-1 few . TRBV7-6 CASSLTASSGDEQFF TGTGCCAGCAGCCTGACAGCTTCATCAGGGGATGAGCAGTTCTTC
TRBJ2-1 few . TRBV7-2 CASSLAPGAGYNEQFF TGTGCCAGCAGCTTAGCGCCAGGGGCAGGGTACAATGAGCAGTTCTTC
TRBJ2-2 . TRBD1 TRBV9 CASSLPGQGATGELFF TGTGCCAGCAGCCTCCCGGGACAGGGCGCCACCGGGGAGCTGTTTTTT
TRBJ2-5 . TRBD2 TRBV7-9 CASSPPSGLAGQLETQYF TGTGCCAGCAGCCCCCCCTCGGGACTAGCGGGTCAGCTAGAGACCCAGTACTTC
TRBJ2-7 . . TRBV5-4 CASSPRGSEQYF TGTGCCAGCAGCCCGCGGGGTAGCGAGCAGTACTTC
TRBJ2-1 . TRBD2 TRBV9 CASSAPTPSGNYNEQFF TGTGCCAGCAGCGCTCCGACCCCTAGCGGGAACTACAATGAGCAGTTCTTC
TRBJ2-6 . . TRBV15 CATSRDVQANVLTF TGTGCCACCAGCAGAGATGTACAGGCCAACGTCCTGACTTTC
TRBJ2-1 . . TRBV6-1 CASRGQGQYNEQFF TGTGCCAGCAGGGGCCAGGGACAATACAATGAGCAGTTCTTC
TRBJ2-7 . . TRBV6-6 CASSSLGGNSYEQYF TGTGCCAGCAGTTCCCTCGGAGGGAACTCATACGAGCAGTACTTC
TRBJ2-7 few . TRBV11-2 CASGKAQAQYF TGTGCCAGCGGGAAGGCACAGGCGCAGTACTTC
TRBJ2-7 . . TRBV2 CASSTDRERGRDYEQYF TGTGCCAGCAGTACCGACAGAGAGCGCGGCCGGGATTACGAGCAGTACTTC
TRBJ2-5 . TRBD1 TRBV9 CASSTGTVGLETQYF TGTGCCAGCAGCACCGGGACAGTAGGTTTGGAGACCCAGTACTTC
TRBJ1-3 . . TRBV7-2 CASSFGPTSGNTIYF TGTGCCAGCAGCTTCGGCCCGACCTCTGGAAACACCATATATTTT
TRBJ1-1 . TRBD1 TRBV19 CASSIVPDRGDTEAFF TGTGCCAGTAGTATAGTTCCCGACAGGGGCGACACTGAAGCTTTCTTT
TRBJ2-3 once TRBD2 TRBV10-2 CASILAVTDTQYF TGCGCCAGCATCCTAGCGGTTACAGATACGCAGTATTTT
TRBJ2-7 few TRBD1 TRBV5-4 CASSSGPGQSSYEQYF TGTGCCAGCAGCTCGGGGCCGGGACAGAGCTCCTACGAGCAGTACTTC
TRBJ2-1 . TRBD1 TRBV29-1 CSWGTGDYNEQFF TGCAGTTGGGGGACAGGGGACTACAATGAGCAGTTCTTC
TRBJ1-5 . . TRBV27 CASSLGRGNQPQHF TGTGCCAGCAGTTTAGGGAGGGGAAATCAGCCCCAGCATTTT
TRBJ2-7 . . TRBV19 CASSMDWSSYEQYF TGTGCCAGTAGTATGGACTGGAGCTCCTACGAGCAGTACTTC
TRBJ2-3 . . TRBV7-8 CASSVSGYTDTQYF TGTGCCAGCAGCGTGAGCGGATACACAGATACGCAGTATTTT
TRBJ2-3 . . TRBV5-1 CASSSWEDSTDTQYF TGCGCCAGCAGCTCCTGGGAGGATTCCACAGATACGCAGTATTTT
TRBJ2-3 . . TRBV4-3 CASSQDWPASTDTQYF TGCGCCAGCAGCCAAGATTGGCCAGCGAGCACAGATACGCAGTATTTT